These 24 T cell receptor beta chains share one sample of origin, sequenced in a study of response to subunit inactivated influenza vaccine. Via MiXCR, TCRdb re-called the RT-PCR reads, giving one row per CDR3 protein. This sample yields some 500,000 distinct CDR3 sequences, of which about 25% are seen a single time; around 1.8% belongs to the top ten. This material consisted of CD4+ T cells sorted from PBMCs, taken more than 4 days after vaccination. These receptor sequences come from a man in his fifties who received an inactivated influenza vaccine.

This clonotype was detected a few times. CDR3 in DNA: TGTGCCAGCAGCTTATTCCTGAACAATGAGCAGTTCTTC. Translation: CASSLFLNNEQFF. The rearrangement joins TRBV7-2 to TRBJ2-1; no clear D. In germline, CDR1 is SGHTA, CDR2 FQGNSA. Trimming removed 2 bases at V and 5 bases at J, with 7 bases between. The CDR3 totals 13 residues.

This clonotype was seen a handful of times. The V call is TRBV4-1, the J call TRBJ2-2; D ambiguous. Trimming took 4 bases from V and 9 from J, leaving 12 bases between them. The CDR3 is made up of 13 amino acids. From germline, CDR1 is MGHRA and CDR2 YSYEKL. CDR3 in amino acids: CASSRSIGRELFF. The CDR3 DNA is TGCGCCAGCAGCCGCTCTATAGGTCGGGAGCTGTTTTTT.

This clonotype has only a few counts. This sequence joins TRBV5-1 and TRBJ2-1; a weak D match, TRBD2 (6 bases). CDR1 and CDR2 (germline): SGHRS, YFSETQ. Trimming took off 4 bases at V and 5 bases at J, with 16 bases between the two ends. This CDR3 comprises 15 residues. The CDR3, as DNA: TGCGCCAGCAGCCTTGAACTAGGAGGGGACAATGAGCAGTTCTTC. Protein product: CASSLELGGDNEQFF.

V gene TRBV6-5 combines with J gene TRBJ1-1, with TRBD1 matching 8 bases. This CDR3 is 16 amino acids long. The V gene's germline CDR1 is MNHEY and CDR2 SVGAGI. V lost 2 bases and J lost 2; bases outside the gene matches: 7. Here the CDR3 DNA reads TGTGCCAGCAGTTACCTGCCCGGACAGGGTAACACTGAAGCTTTCTTT. Translating gives CASSYLPGQGNTEAFF.

This clonotype showed up just a few times. V gene TRBV10-2 combines with J gene TRBJ2-5; D possibly corresponds to TRBD2 (6 bases). The CDR3 is 17 residues long. V was cut by 4 bases and J by 5 bases, with 23 bases left in between. The V gene's germline CDR1 is WSHSY and CDR2 SAAADI. CDR3 nucleotide sequence: TGCGCCAGCAGTGGGTCGAGGCGGGACCCACGCCGGGAGACCCAGTACTTC. Translation: CASSGSRRDPRRETQYF.

This rearrangement joins TRBV20-1 to TRBJ2-2; the match to TRBD1 covers 7 bases. The CDR3 extends over 15 amino acids. Germline assignment: CDR1 DFQATT and CDR2 SNEGSKA (reference sequence). The V and J ends lost 0 bases and 5 bases, in that order; junction bases with no gene match: 6. The CDR3 sequence is CSARDLGRGTGELFF. The CDR3 nucleotides are TGCAGTGCTAGAGATCTGGGCAGGGGGACCGGGGAGCTGTTTTTT.

This clonotype came up a few times. V and J are TRBV5-6 and TRBJ2-1, with a possible D match to TRBD2 (6 bases). Germline assignment: CDR1 SGHDT and CDR2 YYEEEE. The CDR3 covers 15 residues. V lost 4 bases and J 10 bases, leaving 21 bases between the germline ends. This CDR3 is CASSPGGTSIGEQFF. DNA of the CDR3: TGTGCCAGCAGCCCGGGCGGGACGTCAATCGGAGAGCAGTTCTTC.

The V call is TRBV6-1, the J call TRBJ2-3; D perhaps matches TRBD2 (7 bases). V lost 7 bases and J 4 bases, leaving 18 bases between the germline ends. The CDR3 totals 15 residues. Germline V gene data show CDR1 as MNHNS and CDR2 as SASEGT. In nucleotides, the CDR3 is TGTGCCAGCACTAAGGGGGGGGCAGGAGCAGATACGCAGTATTTT. Protein: CASTKGGAGADTQYF.

The chain employs TRBV6-2 or TRBV6-3 and TRBJ1-1; D call uncertain. Per germline, CDR1 MNHEY and CDR2 SVGEGT. The V end lost 2 bases, the J end lost 5 bases, and 9 bases lay between the germline ends. This CDR3 contains 13 residues. CDR3 loop: CASSYEGRTEAFF. The CDR3 DNA sequence: TGTGCCAGCAGTTACGAGGGCCGGACTGAAGCTTTCTTT.

CDR3 coding DNA: TGTGCCAGCTCACCCACGGGACAGTCAGAGACCCAGTACTTC. Translating gives CASSPTGQSETQYF. V gene TRBV18 combines with J gene TRBJ2-5, with 7 positions matching TRBD1. Germline CDR1 and CDR2: KGHSH and LQKENI. J gave up 4 bases and V 3 bases, and 5 bases lay outside the gene matches. The CDR3 is 14 amino acids.

The V and J genes are TRBV12-3 or TRBV12-4 and TRBJ2-2; 7 positions match TRBD2. Trimming removed 7 bases from V and 2 bases from J; junction bases left unmatched: 7. The CDR3 runs 15 residues. Here the CDR3 DNA reads TGTGCCAGCAACGAAGCGGGACTTAACACCGGGGAGCTGTTTTTT. This translates into CASNEAGLNTGELFF.

This clonotype was detected once. The V and J genes are TRBV20-1 and TRBJ2-1; the match to TRBD2 covers 8 bases. The CDR3 spans 14 residues. Trimming at V came to 3 bases and at J to 4 bases, leaving 5 bases not matched to a gene. Per the germline V gene, CDR1 is DFQATT and CDR2 is SNEGSKA (reference sequence). The DNA of the CDR3 is TGCAGTGCTAGGGGGGCTAGCGGGTACAATGAGCAGTTCTTC. This codes for CSARGASGYNEQFF.

The sample holds many counts of this clonotype. V usage is TRBV2 and J usage is TRBJ2-1, with unresolved D. Trimming took 7 bases from V and 4 from J, leaving 5 bases between them. Per germline, CDR1 SNHLY and CDR2 FYNNEI. The CDR3 has 11 residues. The DNA for the CDR3 is TGTGCCAGCACCCGTTACAATGAGCAGTTCTTC. As protein: CASTRYNEQFF.

This clonotype was seen more than once but under ten times. This chain joins TRBV5-1 and TRBJ2-1; TRBD1 agrees at 7 bases. In germline, CDR1 is SGHRS, CDR2 YFSETQ. The CDR3 spans 13 residues. The trim removed 2 bases at V and 9 bases at J, leaving 5 bases unmatched. The CDR3 DNA sequence: TGCGCCAGCAGCTTTGGGACAGCCGGTGAGCAGTTCTTC. This codes for CASSFGTAGEQFF.

The chain has TRBV20-1 and TRBJ2-1; D is unresolved. Trimming took off 3 bases at V and 5 bases at J, with 8 bases between the two ends. There are 12 residues in the CDR3. The germline CDR1 and CDR2 sequences are DFQATT and SNEGSKA (reference sequence). In nucleotides, the CDR3 is TGCAGTGCTAGGGATAGGAACAATGAGCAGTTCTTC. Its protein is CSARDRNNEQFF.

This clonotype was seen a few times. The chain is built from TRBV11-2 and TRBJ2-1; 7 bases map to TRBD1. Germline CDR1 SGHAT, CDR2 FQNNGV. Trimming removed 5 bases from V and 2 bases from J; junction bases left unmatched: 12. The CDR3 extends over 17 amino acids. The CDR3 nucleotides are TGTGCCAGCAGCGTAAACTCCGGGACAGAAACCTACAATGAGCAGTTCTTC. This codes for CASSVNSGTETYNEQFF.

The J gene is TRBJ1-1, the V gene TRBV20-1; D is undetermined. Germline V CDR1 and CDR2: DFQATT, SNEGSKA (reference sequence). This CDR3 comprises 11 residues. Deletions cut 0 bases from V and 8 bases from J, with 7 bases between. This CDR3 is CSARDLLEAFF. The CDR3 nucleotides are TGCAGTGCTAGAGATCTCCTGGAAGCTTTCTTT.

V and J are TRBV7-2 and TRBJ1-5, with 8 nucleotides matching TRBD1. V was clipped by 3 bases and J by 3 bases; unmatched bases: 1. Per germline, CDR1 SGHTA and CDR2 FQGNSA. The CDR3 runs to 14 residues. This chain's CDR3 is CASSFRGPNQPQHF. The CDR3 nucleotides read TGTGCCAGCAGCTTCAGGGGGCCCAATCAGCCCCAGCATTTT.

The rearrangement links TRBV20-1 to TRBJ1-1; 9 nucleotides align to TRBD1. The CDR3 runs to 13 residues. In germline, CDR1 is DFQATT, CDR2 SNEGSKA (reference sequence). The V and J ends lost 5 bases and 4 bases, in that order; junction bases with no gene match: 5. CDR3 protein: CSAHRGLGTEAFF. CDR3 DNA sequence: TGCAGTGCTCACAGGGGGCTGGGCACTGAAGCTTTCTTT.

This clonotype was counted a few times. DNA for the CDR3: TGTGCCAGCAGCTTTGTCGGATCCCAAGAGACCCAGTACTTC. It yields the protein CASSFVGSQETQYF. The chain is built from TRBV5-4 and TRBJ2-5; D gene ambiguous. The CDR3 has 14 amino acids. Germline V CDR1 and CDR2: SGHNT, YYREEE (reference sequence). Trimming shortened V by 2 bases and J by 1 base, and 9 bases separated the two germline ends.

The chain employs TRBV20-1 and TRBJ2-1, with D maybe TRBD1 (6 bases). The V gene's germline CDR1 is DFQATT and CDR2 SNEGSKA (reference sequence). V was clipped by 5 bases and J by 3 bases, with 14 bases between them. The CDR3 is 14 residues long. In nucleotides, the CDR3 is TGCAGTGCTGTTTACAGGGATTTCTACAATGAGCAGTTCTTC. Translating gives CSAVYRDFYNEQFF.

This clonotype occurred a few times. The rearrangement links TRBV20-1 to TRBJ2-7, with 9 nucleotides matching TRBD1. The CDR3 is 13 amino acids. CDR1 DFQATT and CDR2 SNEGSKA come from the germline V gene (reference sequence). The CDR3 loop reads CGGRQGVFYEQYF. CDR3 nucleotide sequence: TGCGGGGGGAGACAGGGGGTTTTTTACGAGCAGTACTTC.

This clonotype has a handful of counts. The chain has TRBV5-1 and TRBJ2-2; D is uncertain. The CDR3 sequence is 14 residues long. Germline values: CDR1 SGHRS, CDR2 YFSETQ. V was pared by 3 bases and J by 0 bases, with 6 bases between. CDR3 in DNA: TGCGCCAGCAGCTCATACACGAACACCGGGGAGCTGTTTTTT. The encoded protein is CASSSYTNTGELFF.

The chain links TRBV12-3 or TRBV12-4 to TRBJ2-3; 10 bases map to TRBD1. The CDR3 covers 15 residues. The V gene end was trimmed by 5 bases and the J gene end by 4 bases; junction bases not matched to a gene: 6. CDR3 in DNA: TGTGCCAGCAGTCTCCGGGACAGGGGCGCAGATACGCAGTATTTT. Its protein is CASSLRDRGADTQYF.